The 9 T cell receptor beta chains presented below share a single source sample, sequenced in a study of blood T cell repertoires in COVID-19. TCRdb's table, derived via immunoSEQ multiplex PCR, lists solely in-frame clones and lacks some. The sample shows approximately 220,000 clones, 80% of them seen only once. Material: PBMCs or T cells enriched from blood (not recorded which). The receptors were gathered from a woman aged 40 to 50 with acute COVID-19.

The rearrangement joins TRBV4-2 to TRBJ2-3; 8 bases are a match to TRBD2. V lost 2 bases to trimming and J lost 1 base; unmatched junction nucleotides: 5. Germline loops: CDR1 LGHNA, CDR2 YNFKEQ. The CDR3 covers 16 residues. The CDR3 DNA follows: TGTGCCAGCAGCCAACCGCTCGGGGGGGGCACAGATACGCAGTATTTT. Translation: CASSQPLGGGTDTQYF.

The DNA of the CDR3 is TGTGCCAGCAGCGTCCAACCCCGGACTAGCGGGGGTCGGGGCACAGATACGCAGTATTTT. Its translation: CASSVQPRTSGGRGTDTQYF. The rearrangement joins TRBV9 to TRBJ2-3; TRBD2 agrees at 13 bases. CDR1 and CDR2 from the germline V gene are SGDLS and YYNGEE. This CDR3 is 20 amino acids long. J was trimmed by 1 base and V by 2 bases; bases with no gene match: 13.

This clone was counted at least ten times. The chain carries TRBV2 and TRBJ1-5; TRBD1 aligns across 7 bases. The CDR3 runs 16 residues. Germline V gives CDR1 SNHLY, CDR2 FYNNEI. J gave up 0 bases and V 6 bases, and 8 bases lay outside the gene matches. CDR3 amino acids: CASRSGTVYSNQPQHF. In DNA, the CDR3 is TGTGCCAGCAGGTCCGGGACAGTTTATAGCAATCAGCCCCAGCATTTT.

V gene TRBV6-5 combines with J gene TRBJ2-2; 9 nucleotides line up with TRBD1. The CDR3 sequence is 15 residues long. Germline lookup yields CDR1 MNHEY and CDR2 SVGAGI. V trimming: 8 bases; J trimming: 4 bases; junction bases outside the gene matches: 8. CDR3 protein: CASGYRGPGTGELFF. The CDR3 nucleotides read TGTGCCAGCGGCTACAGGGGGCCGGGCACCGGGGAGCTGTTTTTT.

The chain is built from TRBV28 and TRBJ1-2; maybe TRBD1 (6 bases). Germline assignment: CDR1 MDHEN and CDR2 SYDVKM. CDR3 length: 14 residues. Trimming left V 4 bases short and J 7 bases short, with 16 bases between. CDR3 sequence (DNA): TGTGCCAGCAGTTCCTCGTCAGGGGTCCTTGGCTACACCTTC. Amino acid sequence: CASSSSSGVLGYTF.

The V call is TRBV14, the J call TRBJ2-6; D is perhaps TRBD1 (5 bases). CDR1 and CDR2 from the germline V gene are SGHDN and FVKESK. Trimming stripped 2 bases from V and 2 bases from J, with 7 bases between. The CDR3 runs 15 residues. CDR3 sequence (DNA): TGTGCCAGCAGCCAACAGGGCCCTGGGGCCAACGTCCTGACTTTC. Translated, it gives CASSQQGPGANVLTF.

The chain joins TRBV4-1 to TRBJ1-5, with TRBD1 matching 8 bases. Germline V gives CDR1 MGHRA, CDR2 YSYEKL. After removal of 3 bases from V and 8 bases from J, the junction contained 9 bases not matched to a gene. This CDR3 region has 15 residues. The CDR3 loop is CASSQESTGGEPQHF. In nucleotides, the CDR3 is TGCGCCAGCAGCCAGGAAAGCACAGGGGGGGAGCCCCAGCATTTT.

The gene calls are TRBV2 and TRBJ2-6; D not certain. Germline-derived CDR1 and CDR2 are SNHLY and FYNNEI. The CDR3 runs to 18 residues. Trimming pared 4 bases from V and 3 bases from J, leaving 19 bases between. CDR3 DNA: TGTGCCAGCAGTGGTGGGCCGAGCCTCATCTTTGGGGCCAACGTCCTGACTTTC. It yields the protein CASSGGPSLIFGANVLTF.

The rearrangement joins TRBV7-9 to TRBJ1-2; 8 bases match TRBD1. Per the germline V gene, CDR1 is SEHNR and CDR2 is FQNEAQ (reference sequence). V lost 1 base, J lost 13 bases, and 8 bases stayed unmatched. The CDR3 consists of 13 residues. CDR3 nucleotide sequence: TGTGCCAGCAGCTTAGTAGCAGGGGGCGATGTCACCTTC. Amino acid sequence: CASSLVAGGDVTF.